The rows below give T cell receptor beta chains drawn from one sample of a study of cytomegalovirus exposure and HLA in healthy donors. Clones were read by immunoSEQ multiplex PCR, and TCRdb kept only the in-frame ones, dropping some. The sample contains 100,000 to 150,000 clones, around 78% of which appear only once. The sequencing sample was made of PBMCs. Source of these receptors: a woman aged 45-65 years in good health and CMV-seronegative. The CDR3 runs from the conserved cysteine through the conserved F or W. D genes are given only for firm matches. Not all rows give a size; the values are once, few, many and, for expanded clones, a class.

j_call cdr3_length d_call v_call clone_size cdr3_aa cdr3_nt
TRBJ1-1 16 TRBD1 TRBV11-3 few CASSPSRDRGGIEAFF TGTGCCAGCAGCCCCAGTCGGGACAGGGGAGGGATTGAAGCTTTCTTT
TRBJ1-2 13 NA TRBV6-5 NA CASSLTVFYGYTF TGTGCCAGCAGCTTAACAGTTTTCTATGGCTACACCTTC
TRBJ2-1 15 TRBD2 TRBV5-1 NA CASSTGGSSYNEQFF TGCGCCAGCAGCACGGGGGGTAGCTCCTACAATGAGCAGTTCTTC
TRBJ2-7 13 NA TRBV6-4 NA CASSRDTGYEQYF TGTGCCAGCAGCCGGGACACCGGCTACGAGCAGTACTTC
TRBJ1-4 12 NA TRBV7-9 NA CASSRTNEKLFF TGTGCCAGCAGCCGGACTAATGAAAAACTGTTTTTT
TRBJ2-1 17 NA TRBV30 NA CAWSVSRAASSYNEQFF TGTGCCTGGAGTGTCAGTAGAGCGGCCAGCTCCTACAATGAGCAGTTCTTC
TRBJ2-3 16 NA TRBV5-4 NA CASSLTRGKSTDTQYF TGTGCCAGCAGCTTGACACGGGGGAAAAGCACAGATACGCAGTATTTT
TRBJ2-5 16 TRBD2 TRBV28 NA CASTMSGRTRGETQYF TGTGCCAGCACCATGAGCGGGAGGACCAGGGGAGAGACCCAGTACTTC
TRBJ1-1 12 NA TRBV5-1 NA CASSPTSTEAFF TGCGCCAGCAGCCCAACGAGCACTGAAGCTTTCTTT
TRBJ1-4 16 NA TRBV6-5 NA CASSYSTWQGPEKLFF TGTGCCAGCAGTTACTCGACTTGGCAGGGCCCGGAAAAACTGTTTTTT
TRBJ2-3 15 TRBD2 TRBV7-6 NA CASSSGLAGEDTQYF TGTGCCAGCAGCTCAGGACTAGCGGGAGAAGATACGCAGTATTTT
TRBJ1-1 19 NA TRBV21-1 few CASSKEAWGRGRGNTEAFF TGTGCCAGCAGCAAAGAGGCCTGGGGCAGGGGGCGAGGGAACACTGAAGCTTTCTTT
TRBJ1-1 13 TRBD1 TRBV19 few CASTGTGRTEAFF TGTGCCAGTACTGGGACAGGGAGGACTGAAGCTTTCTTT
TRBJ1-5 15 TRBD1 TRBV7-9 NA CASSPTGGGNQPQHF TGTGCCAGCAGCCCTACAGGGGGCGGCAATCAGCCCCAGCATTTT
TRBJ1-1 16 TRBD1 TRBV19 NA CASSTWDSNMNTEAFF TGTGCCAGTAGTACATGGGACAGTAACATGAACACTGAAGCTTTCTTT
TRBJ2-3 16 TRBD2 TRBV7-2 NA CASSLRAGGAADTQYF TGTGCCAGCAGCTTACGAGCGGGGGGGGCAGCAGATACGCAGTATTTT
TRBJ2-1 15 NA TRBV10-2 NA CASSGRGGSYNEQFF TGCGCCAGCAGTGGGAGGGGAGGCTCCTACAATGAGCAGTTCTTC
TRBJ2-4 14 NA TRBV5-4 NA CASSLPGDKNIQYF TGTGCCAGCAGCCTCCCGGGAGATAAAAACATTCAGTACTTC
TRBJ1-3 13 NA TRBV29-1 NA CSVLDFSGNTIYF TGCAGCGTTCTCGACTTCTCTGGAAACACCATATATTTT
TRBJ2-5 16 TRBD1 TRBV13 NA CASSLGTTGVKETQYF TGTGCCAGCAGCTTAGGCACTACAGGGGTAAAAGAGACCCAGTACTTC
TRBJ1-2 12 TRBD1 TRBV6-5 NA CAIAGTGNGYTF TGTGCCATCGCCGGGACAGGGAATGGCTACACCTTC